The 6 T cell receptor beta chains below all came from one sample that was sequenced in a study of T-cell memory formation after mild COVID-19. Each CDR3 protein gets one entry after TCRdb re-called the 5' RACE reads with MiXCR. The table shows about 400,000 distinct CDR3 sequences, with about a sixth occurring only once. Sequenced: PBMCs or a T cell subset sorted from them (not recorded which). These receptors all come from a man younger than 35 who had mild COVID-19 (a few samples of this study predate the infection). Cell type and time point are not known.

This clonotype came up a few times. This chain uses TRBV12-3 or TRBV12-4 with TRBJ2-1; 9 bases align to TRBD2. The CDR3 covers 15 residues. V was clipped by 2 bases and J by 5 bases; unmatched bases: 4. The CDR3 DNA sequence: TGTGCCAGCAGTTTACTGGCGGGGGGGGACAATGAGCAGTTCTTC. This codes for CASSLLAGGDNEQFF.

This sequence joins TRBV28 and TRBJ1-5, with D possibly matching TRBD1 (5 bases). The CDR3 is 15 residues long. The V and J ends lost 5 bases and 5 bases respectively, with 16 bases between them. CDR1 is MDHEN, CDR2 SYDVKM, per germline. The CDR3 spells CASSPRRAPYQPQHF. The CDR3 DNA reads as TGTGCCAGCAGTCCGCGCAGGGCCCCCTATCAGCCCCAGCATTTT.

The CDR3 spells CASSTRGIRETQYF. CDR3 sequence (DNA): TGTGCCAGCAGCACGCGAGGTATTAGAGAGACCCAGTACTTC. The chain has TRBV7-2 and TRBJ2-5; D gene uncertain. V shed 5 bases and J shed 4 bases, with 14 bases lying between them. Germline V gene lookup returns CDR1 SGHTA and CDR2 FQGNSA. The CDR3 runs 14 residues.

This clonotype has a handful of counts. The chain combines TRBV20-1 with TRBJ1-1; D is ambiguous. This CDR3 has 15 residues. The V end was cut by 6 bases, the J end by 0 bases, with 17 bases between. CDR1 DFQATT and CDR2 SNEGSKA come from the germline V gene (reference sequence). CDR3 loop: CSARRPGSMNTEAFF. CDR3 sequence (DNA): TGCAGTGCGAGACGTCCGGGGAGCATGAACACTGAAGCTTTCTTT.

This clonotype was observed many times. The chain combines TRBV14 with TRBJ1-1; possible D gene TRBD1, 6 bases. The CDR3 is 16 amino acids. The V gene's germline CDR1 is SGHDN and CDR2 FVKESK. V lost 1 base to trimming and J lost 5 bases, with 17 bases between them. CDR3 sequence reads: CASSQGFRGKRTEAFF. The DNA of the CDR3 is TGTGCCAGCAGCCAAGGATTCAGGGGAAAGAGGACTGAAGCTTTCTTT. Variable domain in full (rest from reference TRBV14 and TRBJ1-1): EAGVTQFPSHSVIEKGQTVTLRCDPISGHDNLYWYRRVMGKEIKFLLHFVKESKQDESGMPNNRFLAERTGGTYSTLKVQPAELEDSGVYFCASSQGFRGKRTEAFFGQGTRLTVV.

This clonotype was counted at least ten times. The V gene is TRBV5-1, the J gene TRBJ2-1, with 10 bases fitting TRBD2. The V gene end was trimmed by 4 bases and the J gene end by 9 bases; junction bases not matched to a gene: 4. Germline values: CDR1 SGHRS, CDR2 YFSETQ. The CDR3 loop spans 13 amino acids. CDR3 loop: CASSQRGGPEQFF. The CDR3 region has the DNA TGCGCCAGCAGCCAGCGGGGGGGCCCTGAGCAGTTCTTC.